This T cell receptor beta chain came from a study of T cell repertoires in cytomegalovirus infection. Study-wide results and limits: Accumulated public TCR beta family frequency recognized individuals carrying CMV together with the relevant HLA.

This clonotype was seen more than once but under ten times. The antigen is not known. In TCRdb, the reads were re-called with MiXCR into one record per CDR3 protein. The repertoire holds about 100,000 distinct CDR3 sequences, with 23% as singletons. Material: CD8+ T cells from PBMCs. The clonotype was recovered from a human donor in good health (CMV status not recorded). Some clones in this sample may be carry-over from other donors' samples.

The CDR3 DNA sequence: TGTGCCAGCAGGGGGGTCTACAATGAGCAGTTCTTC. Translation gives CASRGVYNEQFF. This chain links TRBV27 with TRBJ2-1; either TRBD1 or TRBD2 may fit D (5 bases each). CDR3 length: 12 amino acids. Trimming pared 6 bases from V and 3 bases from J, leaving 6 bases between. Germline CDR1 and CDR2: MNHEY and SMNVEV (reference sequence).